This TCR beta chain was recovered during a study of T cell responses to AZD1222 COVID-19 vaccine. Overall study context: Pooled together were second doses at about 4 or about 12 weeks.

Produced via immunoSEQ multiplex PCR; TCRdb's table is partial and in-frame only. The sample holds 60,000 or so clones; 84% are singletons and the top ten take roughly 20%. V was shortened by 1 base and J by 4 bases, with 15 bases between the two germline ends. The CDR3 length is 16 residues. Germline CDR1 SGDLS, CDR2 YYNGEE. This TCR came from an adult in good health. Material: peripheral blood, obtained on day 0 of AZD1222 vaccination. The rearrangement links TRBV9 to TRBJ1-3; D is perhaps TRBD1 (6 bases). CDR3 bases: TGTGCCAGCAGCGTAAGAGGGGGACTAAGAGGAAACACCATATATTTT. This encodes CASSVRGGLRGNTIYF.